The present T cell receptor beta chain was sequenced within a study of beta chain features in type 1 diabetes. The CDR3 loop spans 11 amino acids. Trimming took off 5 bases at V and 5 bases at J, with 4 bases between the two ends. The germline CDR1 and CDR2 sequences are LGHNA and YNFKEQ. It was one heparinised blood draw, averaging about 116 mL, that each donor gave. Every isolated RNA sample was fully reverse transcribed, so sequencing captured expressed TCRB transcripts. Measured with immunoSEQ multiplex PCR; TCRdb has only the in-frame clones, and not every one. This sample carries more than 110,000 clones, 6.9% of them seen once, and the ten largest clones take about 1.4%.

This clonotype was sampled from a woman aged 30 to 39 in good health. The sequencing input was central memory CD4+ T cells from blood. This chain links TRBV4-2 with TRBJ2-4; D remains ambiguous. In DNA form, the CDR3 reads TGTGCCAGCAGCGCGCAAAACATTCAGTACTTC. It translates to CASSAQNIQYF.